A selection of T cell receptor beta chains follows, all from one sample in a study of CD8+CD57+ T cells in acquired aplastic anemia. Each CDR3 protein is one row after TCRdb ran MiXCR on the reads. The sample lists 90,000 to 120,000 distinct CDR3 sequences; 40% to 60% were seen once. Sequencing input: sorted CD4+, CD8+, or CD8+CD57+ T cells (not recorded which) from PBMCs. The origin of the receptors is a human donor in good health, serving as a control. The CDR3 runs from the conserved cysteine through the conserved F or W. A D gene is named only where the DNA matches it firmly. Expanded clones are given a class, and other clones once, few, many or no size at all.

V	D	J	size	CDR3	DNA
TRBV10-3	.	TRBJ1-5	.	CAKPSDSNQPQHF	TGTGCCAAACCATCAGATAGCAATCAGCCCCAGCATTTT
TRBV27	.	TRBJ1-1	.	CASSIFRDNTEAFF	TGTGCCAGCAGTATATTCAGGGACAACACTGAAGCTTTCTTT
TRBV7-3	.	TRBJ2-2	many	CASSLQGNTGELFF	TGTGCCAGCAGCTTACAGGGAAACACCGGGGAGCTGTTTTTT
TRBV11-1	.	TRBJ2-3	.	CASRQLTQGGDTQYF	TGTGCCAGCAGACAGCTTACCCAGGGAGGAGATACGCAGTATTTT
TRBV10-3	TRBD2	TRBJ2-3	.	CAIRRAGGPPDTQYF	TGTGCCATCAGGAGAGCGGGGGGGCCCCCAGATACGCAGTATTTT
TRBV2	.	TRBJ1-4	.	CASIGTSTNEKLFF	TGTGCCAGCATCGGGACCTCAACTAATGAAAAACTGTTTTTT
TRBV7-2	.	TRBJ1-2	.	CASSLISADYGYAF	TGTGCCAGCAGCTTAATATCAGCTGACTATGGCTACGCCTTC
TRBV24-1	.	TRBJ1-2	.	CATSDRQRGYGYTF	TGTGCCACCAGTGACCGCCAGCGGGGCTATGGCTACACCTTC
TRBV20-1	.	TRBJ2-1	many	CSARGNSGSYNEQFF	TGCAGTGCTAGAGGCAATAGTGGGTCCTACAATGAGCAGTTCTTC
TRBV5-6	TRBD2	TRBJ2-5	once	CASSLRGGAQYF	TGTGCCAGCAGCTTGCGCGGGGGGGCCCAGTACTTC
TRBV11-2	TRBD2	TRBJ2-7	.	CASSLFGTSGDYEQYF	TGTGCCAGCAGCTTATTTGGGACTAGCGGGGACTACGAGCAGTACTTC
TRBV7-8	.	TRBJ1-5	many	CASSEGGLKRGLNQPQHF	TGTGCCAGCAGCGAGGGGGGACTCAAAAGGGGATTAAATCAGCCCCAGCATTTT
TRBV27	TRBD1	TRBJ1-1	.	CASRKGQENTEAFF	TGTGCCAGCAGAAAGGGACAGGAGAACACTGAAGCTTTCTTT
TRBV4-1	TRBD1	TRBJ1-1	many	CASSQVDTGVNTEAFF	TGCGCCAGCAGCCAAGTTGACACAGGGGTGAACACTGAAGCTTTCTTT
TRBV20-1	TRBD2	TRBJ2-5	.	CSAVVLLTSVETQYF	TGCAGTGCTGTAGTCCTCTTAACTAGCGTGGAGACCCAGTACTTC
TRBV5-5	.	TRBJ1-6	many	CASTFRGDDNSPLHF	TGTGCCAGCACCTTTAGAGGGGACGATAATTCACCCCTCCACTTT
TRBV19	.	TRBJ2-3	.	CASSITGYTDTQYF	TGTGCCAGTAGTATTACAGGCTACACAGATACGCAGTATTTT
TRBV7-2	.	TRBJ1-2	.	CASSLPGYEGGYTF	TGTGCCAGCAGCTTACCAGGGTATGAGGGTGGCTACACCTTC
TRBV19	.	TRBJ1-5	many	CASSIGDQPQHF	TGTGCCAGTAGTATAGGAGATCAGCCCCAGCATTTT
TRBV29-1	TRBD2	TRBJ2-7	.	CSVGLASRGEQYF	TGCAGCGTCGGACTAGCCTCTAGGGGCGAGCAGTACTTC
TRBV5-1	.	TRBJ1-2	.	CASSLGRDYGYTF	TGCGCCAGCAGCTTGGGCCGCGACTACGGCTACACCTTC
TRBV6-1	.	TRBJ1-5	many	CASSEGGRVLGNQPQHF	TGTGCCAGCAGTGAAGGGGGGAGGGTACTGGGCAATCAGCCCCAGCATTTT
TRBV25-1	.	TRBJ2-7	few	CASSGGGRGPNEQYF	TGTGCCAGCAGTGGGGGGGGCAGGGGTCCTAACGAGCAGTACTTC
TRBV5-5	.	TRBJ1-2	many	CASSLEWSAYGYTF	TGTGCCAGCAGCTTGGAGTGGTCAGCCTATGGCTACACCTTC
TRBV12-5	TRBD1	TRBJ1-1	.	CASGSGQGANTEASF	TGTGCTAGTGGTTCTGGACAGGGGGCGAACACTGAAGCTTCCTTT
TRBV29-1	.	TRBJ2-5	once	CSVDFLNQETQYF	TGCAGCGTTGATTTCCTAAACCAAGAGACCCAGTACTTC
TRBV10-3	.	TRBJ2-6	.	CAIRELRGRTGANVLTF	TGTGCCATCAGGGAACTTAGGGGACGGACCGGGGCCAACGTCCTGACTTTC
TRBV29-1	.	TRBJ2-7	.	CSVGRDTFSYEQYF	TGCAGCGTTGGACGGGACACCTTCTCCTACGAGCAGTACTTC
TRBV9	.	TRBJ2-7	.	CASSLTDHYEQYF	TGTGCCAGCAGCTTGACAGATCACTACGAGCAGTACTTC
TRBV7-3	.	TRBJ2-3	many	CASSPTQTHTQYF	TGTGCCAGCAGTCCAACCCAGACCCATACGCAGTATTTT
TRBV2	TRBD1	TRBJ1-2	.	CASSGTGGSDGYTF	TGTGCCAGCAGTGGGACAGGGGGCAGCGATGGCTACACCTTC
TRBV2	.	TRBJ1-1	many	CASSDGGFSNTEAFF	TGTGCCAGCAGTGACGGGGGATTCTCGAACACTGAAGCTTTCTTT
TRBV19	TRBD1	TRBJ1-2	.	CASSFRTGPNYGYTF	TGTGCCAGTAGTTTCCGGACAGGGCCTAACTATGGCTACACCTTC
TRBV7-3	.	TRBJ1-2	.	CASSLSHRRLYGYTF	TGTGCCAGCAGCTTATCGCACAGACGACTGTATGGCTACACCTTC
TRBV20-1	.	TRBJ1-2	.	CSAIGSGASGYTF	TGCAGTGCTATCGGGTCAGGAGCATCTGGCTACACCTTC
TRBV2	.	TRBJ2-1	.	CASSEGIYSYNEQFF	TGTGCCAGCAGTGAAGGAATCTATTCCTACAATGAGCAGTTCTTC